This T cell receptor (beta chain) appears in the sequencing data of a study of T-cell memory formation after mild COVID-19. Study details: TCR clusters were mostly donor specific.

This CDR3 region has 13 residues. The V and J ends lost 1 base and 5 bases respectively, with 8 bases between them. The germline V gene has CDR1 LGHNA and CDR2 YSLEER. On this clonotype: Its antigen is still unknown.

Study-level findings and limits: Balance between CD4 and CD8 was seen in clones contracting day 15 to 85, and a CD4+ lean was seen in later expanders.

cDNA libraries for TCR alpha and TCR beta, carrying sample barcodes and UMIs, came from 5'RACE with constant-segment primers. Via MiXCR, TCRdb re-called the 5' RACE reads, giving one row per CDR3 protein. The sample comprises about 180,000 distinct CDR3 sequences, approximately 17% of which are singletons, and 3.5% to 5% rests with the top ten. Material for sequencing was PBMCs or a T cell subset sorted from them (not recorded which). V usage is TRBV4-3 and J usage is TRBJ2-5; D remains ambiguous. The sequence was collected from a man aged 18-30 years who had mild COVID-19 (a few samples of this study predate the infection). Cell type and time point are not known. The DNA for the CDR3 is TGCGCCAGCAGCCAAGGTACTGGGGAGACCCAGTACTTC. It encodes CASSQGTGETQYF.